Below, 27 T cell receptor beta chains from the same sample are listed, as sequenced in a study of chemoradiotherapy in HPV16-positive cancers. Sequencing used immunoSEQ multiplex PCR; TCRdb keeps in-frame clones, though not all of them. The sample shows fewer than 70,000 clones, 90% of them seen only once. The source was blood, collected from a patient who underwent chemoradiotherapy. The receptors here all came from a human donor with HPV-associated anogenital cancer.

The chain is built from TRBV6-6 and TRBJ1-1, with D possibly TRBD1 on 5 matching bases. CDR1 and CDR2 (germline): MNHNY, SVGAGI (reference sequence). The germline V and J ends were trimmed by 6 bases and 4 bases, with 12 bases remaining between them. The CDR3 extends over 13 amino acids. The CDR3, as DNA: TGTGCCAGCAGGGGACCTGGGTCCACTGAAGCTTTCTTT. Translated, it gives CASRGPGSTEAFF.

This chain joins TRBV10-3 and TRBJ1-5; D possibly corresponds to TRBD1 (5 bases). V was pared by 10 bases and J by 2 bases, with 15 bases between. The germline CDR1 and CDR2 sequences are ENHRY and SYGVKD. The CDR3 extends over 14 amino acids. The CDR3 nucleotides read TGTGCCACTAAGCCAGGGACGGGCAATCAGCCCCAGCATTTT. This codes for CATKPGTGNQPQHF.

The chain has TRBV7-2 and TRBJ1-6, with D possibly TRBD1 on 6 matching bases. The CDR3 has 13 amino acids. Germline CDR1 SGHTA, CDR2 FQGNSA. The V and J ends lost 11 bases and 6 bases respectively, with 14 bases between them. CDR3 in amino acids: CACRTGFNSPLHF. The CDR3, as DNA: TGTGCCTGCCGAACAGGGTTTAATTCACCCCTCCACTTT.

The chain couples TRBV27 to TRBJ2-1; 10 bases fit TRBD2. The V and J ends lost 5 bases and 3 bases, in that order; junction bases with no gene match: 10. This CDR3 is built from 17 residues. Germline lookup yields CDR1 MNHEY and CDR2 SMNVEV (reference sequence). CDR3 loop: CASSALRLAGRYNEQFF. The CDR3 coding sequence is TGTGCCAGCAGTGCCCTACGACTAGCGGGTCGCTACAATGAGCAGTTCTTC.

This CDR3 is CASSAQGGTEAFF. The CDR3 DNA reads as TGTGCCAGCAGTGCCCAGGGCGGCACTGAAGCTTTCTTT. This chain links TRBV7-2 with TRBJ1-1; a possible D gene is TRBD1 (5 bases). The CDR3 sequence is 13 residues long. V dropped 6 bases and J dropped 4 bases, with 12 bases sitting between them. Germline assignment: CDR1 SGHTA and CDR2 FQGNSA.

This chain links TRBV30 with TRBJ2-3, with 7 bases matching TRBD2. CDR3 length: 15 amino acids. The V and J ends lost 0 bases and 2 bases, in that order; junction bases with no gene match: 5. CDR1 is GTSNPN and CDR2 is SVGIG in the germline V gene (reference sequence). CDR3 in amino acids: CAWSVTAGHTDTQYF. The CDR3 DNA is TGTGCCTGGAGTGTAACAGCGGGGCACACAGATACGCAGTATTTT.

The gene calls are TRBV11-2 and TRBJ1-3; D is ambiguous. This CDR3 contains 11 residues. V gave up 2 bases and J gave up 7 bases, with 3 bases separating them. CDR1 and CDR2 (germline): SGHAT, FQNNGV. CDR3: CASSLRNTIYF. CDR3 DNA: TGTGCCAGCAGCTTAAGGAACACCATATATTTT.

This clone was observed a single time. This rearrangement joins TRBV4-2 to TRBJ2-7; D call uncertain. From germline, CDR1 is LGHNA and CDR2 YNFKEQ. V was clipped by 1 base and J by 0 bases, with 10 bases between them. The CDR3 is made up of 15 amino acids. CDR3 nucleotide sequence: TGTGCCAGCAGCCAAGGGGGAACCTCCTCCTACGAGCAGTACTTC. As protein: CASSQGGTSSYEQYF.

The V gene is TRBV2, the J gene TRBJ1-1, with a tentative D call TRBD1 (6 bases). Deletions cut 0 bases from V and 11 bases from J, with 16 bases between. CDR3 length equals 14 residues. The germline CDR1 and CDR2 sequences are SNHLY and FYNNEI. The CDR3 sequence: CASSEARGAGEAFF. The CDR3 region has the DNA TGTGCCAGCAGTGAAGCGAGGGGGGCAGGGGAGGCTTTCTTT.

The chain links TRBV5-5 to TRBJ1-1; D remains ambiguous. This CDR3 is built from 14 residues. Trimming pared 0 bases from V and 1 base from J, leaving 7 bases between. The V gene's germline CDR1 is SGHKS and CDR2 YYEKEE (reference sequence). In nucleotides, the CDR3 is TGTGCCAGCAGCTTGGGGGCAGGGAACACTGAAGCTTTCTTT. Its protein product is CASSLGAGNTEAFF.

The chain combines TRBV27 with TRBJ1-2; D is undetermined. The V end was cut by 6 bases, the J end by 4 bases, with 6 bases between. CDR1 MNHEY and CDR2 SMNVEV come from the germline V gene (reference sequence). The CDR3 totals 11 residues. DNA of the CDR3: TGTGCCAGCAGCCGGGGCTATGGCTACACCTTC. This gives the protein CASSRGYGYTF.

The chain couples TRBV27 to TRBJ1-1; perhaps TRBD1 as D (5 bases). The CDR3 consists of 16 residues. Germline V gene sequence: CDR1 MNHEY, CDR2 SMNVEV (reference sequence). V was cut by 5 bases and J by 1 base, with 17 bases left in between. CDR3 DNA: TGTGCCAGCAGTCCGTGGGGCGGGGAAAGGAACACTGAAGCTTTCTTT. Amino acids: CASSPWGGERNTEAFF.

The chain has TRBV5-8 and TRBJ1-5; 7 bases line up with TRBD1. V lost 4 bases, J lost 2 bases, and 3 bases stayed unmatched. The CDR3 covers 14 residues. Looked up from germline, CDR1 is SGHTS and CDR2 is YDEGEE. CDR3 nucleotide sequence: TGTGCCAGCAGCCGAACAGGGGGCAATCAGCCCCAGCATTTT. It codes for CASSRTGGNQPQHF.

The chain has TRBV30 and TRBJ1-4; D may be TRBD1 (5 bases). CDR1 and CDR2 (germline): GTSNPN, SVGIG (reference sequence). V lost 1 base and J lost 8, with 8 bases in between. CDR3 length: 12 amino acids. CDR3 DNA sequence: TGTGCCTGGAGTGAGCGGGGGGAAAAACTGTTTTTT. It encodes CAWSERGEKLFF.

The chain has TRBV4-3 and TRBJ1-1; TRBD1 is a possible D gene (5 bases). Trimming pared 5 bases from V and 5 bases from J, leaving 15 bases between. The CDR3 is 14 amino acids. Germline V gene data show CDR1 as LGHNA and CDR2 as YSLEER. The CDR3 region is CASSSRTPLTEAFF. The CDR3 DNA follows: TGCGCCAGCAGCTCCCGGACACCGTTGACTGAAGCTTTCTTT.

This sequence joins TRBV6-5 and TRBJ2-5; 9 bases line up with TRBD1. Looked up from germline, CDR1 is MNHEY and CDR2 is SVGAGI. V trimming: 6 bases; J trimming: 5 bases; junction bases outside the gene matches: 1. The CDR3 runs to 12 residues. The CDR3 DNA is TGTGCCAGCAGCGGACAGGGGGAGACCCAGTACTTC. Amino acid sequence: CASSGQGETQYF.

V gene TRBV7-9 combines with J gene TRBJ1-1, with D hard to call. The CDR3 is 12 residues long. CDR1 is SEHNR and CDR2 is FQNEAQ in the germline V gene (reference sequence). The V gene lost 1 base and the J gene lost 6 bases, with 6 bases spanning the gap. CDR3 nucleotide sequence: TGTGCCAGCAGCTTAGTACTTGCTGAAGCTTTCTTT. Amino acids: CASSLVLAEAFF.

The count of this clone is one. The chain couples TRBV18 to TRBJ1-2; D is unresolved. The CDR3 spans 11 residues. Germline assignment: CDR1 KGHSH and CDR2 LQKENI. Trimming stripped 4 bases from V and 4 bases from J, with 4 bases between. Here the CDR3 reads CASSLGYGYTF. In DNA form, the CDR3 reads TGTGCCAGCTCACTAGGCTATGGCTACACCTTC. Combining the CDR3 with reference TRBV18 and TRBJ1-2 gives the whole variable domain NAGVMQNPRHLVRRRGQEARLRCSPMKGHSHVYWYRQLPEEGLKFMVYLQKENIIDESGMPKERFSAEFPKEGPSILRIQQVVRGDSAAYFCASSLGYGYTFGSGTRLTVV.

This chain uses TRBV29-1 with TRBJ2-7; the match to TRBD1 covers 7 bases. CDR1 is SQVTM, CDR2 ANQGSEA, per germline. CDR3 length equals 13 residues. Germline trimming cut 5 bases from V and 4 bases from J; bases unmatched to any gene: 8. CDR3 nucleotide sequence: TGCAGCGTTTCCCCGGGACAGCTGTACGAGCAGTACTTC. Its translation is CSVSPGQLYEQYF.

The chain employs TRBV7-8 and TRBJ2-1; no clear D gene. The CDR3 covers 13 residues. Trimming left V 6 bases short and J 4 bases short, with 10 bases between. Germline-derived CDR1 and CDR2 are SGHVS and FQNEAQ. The CDR3 spells CASSRELYNEQFF. For the CDR3, the DNA is TGTGCCAGCAGTCGAGAACTATACAATGAGCAGTTCTTC.

The sample holds one count of this clone. The chain couples TRBV25-1 to TRBJ1-2; tentatively, D is TRBD1 (6 bases). CDR3 length: 13 residues. V dropped 4 bases and J dropped 4 bases, with 10 bases sitting between them. CDR1 and CDR2 (germline): MGHDK, SYGVNS. CDR3: CASSADRLYGYTF. The CDR3 region has the DNA TGTGCCAGCAGTGCCGACAGGCTCTATGGCTACACCTTC.

This chain uses TRBV6-1 with TRBJ2-4, with 7 bases matching TRBD1. V lost 4 bases, J lost 2 bases, and 5 bases stayed unmatched. The CDR3 spans 15 residues. The germline V gene has CDR1 MNHNS and CDR2 SASEGT. The CDR3 sequence: CASSVNRGPKNIQYF. The CDR3 nucleotides read TGTGCCAGCAGTGTCAACAGGGGCCCCAAAAACATTCAGTACTTC.

The chain couples TRBV7-2 to TRBJ2-2; the match to TRBD2 covers 7 bases. The CDR3 is 16 amino acids. Germline-derived CDR1 and CDR2 are SGHTA and FQGNSA. V dropped 5 bases and J dropped 0; count of bases not matched to a gene: 6. DNA for the CDR3: TGTGCCAGCAGCCAAACTAGCGCCTCGAACACCGGGGAGCTGTTTTTT. Protein sequence: CASSQTSASNTGELFF.

V and J are TRBV7-2 and TRBJ1-6; D perhaps matches TRBD1 (5 bases). The V end was cut by 0 bases, the J end by 3 bases, with 9 bases between. The V gene's germline CDR1 is SGHTA and CDR2 FQGNSA. This CDR3 is built from 16 residues. CDR3 amino acids: CASSLAGDYYNSPLHF. The CDR3, as DNA: TGTGCCAGCAGCTTAGCCGGGGACTACTATAATTCACCCCTCCACTTT.

The CDR3: CASSLAPWTGGLYSNQPQHF. The CDR3 nucleotides read TGTGCCAGCAGCTTAGCGCCATGGACAGGGGGCCTTTATAGCAATCAGCCCCAGCATTTT. The chain employs TRBV7-2 and TRBJ1-5; 11 bases align to TRBD1. The germline V gene has CDR1 SGHTA and CDR2 FQGNSA. The CDR3 has 20 amino acids. J gave up 0 bases and V 0 bases, and 10 bases lay outside the gene matches.

This clone has a single count. The CDR3 reads CASSTDGTYEQYF. CDR3 DNA sequence: TGTGCCAGTAGTACTGACGGGACCTACGAGCAGTACTTC. The chain carries TRBV19 and TRBJ2-7; TRBD2 is a possible D gene (5 bases). Germline V CDR1 and CDR2: LNHDA, SQIVND (reference sequence). V dropped 4 bases and J dropped 2 bases, with 9 bases sitting between them. This CDR3 region has 13 residues.

The chain couples TRBV7-2 to TRBJ1-1, with D hard to call. The V end was cut by 7 bases, the J end by 1 base, with 19 bases between. Germline values: CDR1 SGHTA, CDR2 FQGNSA. There are 16 residues in the CDR3. The CDR3 here is CASIPGGSPGNTEAFF. Written as DNA, the CDR3 is TGTGCCAGCATCCCAGGTGGGAGCCCTGGGAACACTGAAGCTTTCTTT. The variable domain in full, with the rest retrieved from reference TRBV7-2 and TRBJ1-1, is GAGVSQSPSNKVTEKGKDVELRCDPISGHTALYWYRQSLGQGLEFLIYFQGNSAPDKSGLPSDRFSAERTGGSVSTLTIQRTQQEDSAVYLCASIPGGSPGNTEAFFGQGTRLTVV.